Each of the 30 T cell receptor beta chains below was sequenced from the same sample in a study of patients and donors after allogeneic stem cell transplantation. A single record per CDR3 protein comes from TCRdb applying MiXCR to the RT-PCR reads. Of 410,000 or so distinct CDR3 sequences listed, under 20% were seen once; the top ten hold 6% to 8%. The specimen sequenced was blood, either unsorted or a sorted T cell fraction (not recorded which). These receptors originate from a human donor who was either an allogeneic HSCT recipient or a stem cell or donor lymphocyte infusion donor (not recorded which). It is not recorded whose cells these are; they may come from a transplant donor.

This clonotype came up many times. J is TRBJ2-7 and V is TRBV10-3; a possible D gene is TRBD2 (6 bases). The CDR3 has 12 residues. With 9 bases removed from V and 4 bases from J, the gap between germline ends came to 13 bases. The germline CDR1 and CDR2 sequences are ENHRY and SYGVKD. The CDR3: CAIAGLLYEQYF. The CDR3 DNA reads as TGTGCCATAGCGGGCCTTTTGTACGAGCAGTACTTC.

The CDR3 here is CASSTGTSGGANGELFF. The CDR3 coding sequence is TGTGCCAGCAGCACGGGGACTAGCGGGGGGGCCAACGGGGAGCTGTTTTTT. The chain employs TRBV7-8 and TRBJ2-2; 16 bases agree with TRBD2. This CDR3 spans 17 amino acids. Germline CDR1 SGHVS, CDR2 FQNEAQ. Trimming at V came to 5 bases and at J to 7 bases, leaving 7 bases not matched to a gene.

The chain carries TRBV29-1 and TRBJ2-7; 12 bases agree with TRBD2. Germline V gene lookup returns CDR1 SQVTM and CDR2 ANQGSEA. The CDR3 runs to 13 residues. Unmatched junction bases numbered 4, after V lost 7 bases and J lost 3 bases. CDR3 in DNA: TGCAGCGCTGGACTAGCGGGACTCTACGAGCAGTACTTC. The encoded protein is CSAGLAGLYEQYF.

The rearrangement links TRBV20-1 to TRBJ1-6, with 7 bases aligning to TRBD1. Per germline, CDR1 DFQATT and CDR2 SNEGSKA (reference sequence). J gave up 7 bases and V 4 bases, and 7 bases lay outside the gene matches. The CDR3 length is 14 residues. The CDR3 spells CSAKDRRNNSPLHF. The CDR3 DNA follows: TGCAGTGCTAAGGACAGGAGGAACAATTCACCCCTCCACTTT.

The rearrangement joins TRBV15 to TRBJ2-3; 8 nucleotides line up with TRBD2. The CDR3 is 16 amino acids. Looked up from germline, CDR1 is LNHNV and CDR2 is YYDKDF (reference sequence). V lost 4 bases, J lost 1 base, and 7 bases stayed unmatched. The CDR3: CATSTPGRGGTDTQYF. CDR3 coding DNA: TGTGCCACCAGCACCCCGGGGCGGGGGGGCACAGATACGCAGTATTTT.

Only a few counts were recorded for this clonotype. This CDR3 is CSAREWASGGRDTQYF. In DNA form, the CDR3 reads TGCAGTGCTAGAGAATGGGCTAGCGGTGGTCGGGATACGCAGTATTTT. The J gene is TRBJ2-3, the V gene TRBV20-1, with TRBD2 identical over 7 bases. CDR1 and CDR2 (germline): DFQATT, SNEGSKA (reference sequence). This CDR3 is built from 16 residues. V trimming: 0 bases; J trimming: 6 bases; junction bases outside the gene matches: 12.

This sequence joins TRBV12-3 or TRBV12-4 and TRBJ2-7; TRBD1 matches at 8 bases. This CDR3 spans 12 amino acids. The J segment lost 6 bases and the V segment lost 6 bases, leaving 4 bases of the junction unmatched. CDR3 DNA: TGTGCCAGCAGATCTGACAGGGGCGAGCAGTACTTC. Translated, it gives CASRSDRGEQYF.

The CDR3 spells CASSFVYGWGTEAFF. The CDR3 coding sequence is TGTGCCAGCAGTTTCGTTTATGGGTGGGGCACTGAAGCTTTCTTT. V gene TRBV27 combines with J gene TRBJ1-1; D unresolved. This CDR3 is built from 15 residues. In germline, CDR1 is MNHEY, CDR2 SMNVEV (reference sequence). V lost 3 bases and J lost 4, with 15 bases in between.

This clonotype was observed many times. The chain uses TRBV6-2 or TRBV6-3 and TRBJ2-1; TRBD1 aligns across 7 bases. V gave up 6 bases and J gave up 2 bases; unmatched junction bases: 4. Germline V CDR1 and CDR2: MNHEY, SVGEGT. The CDR3 is 14 residues long. CDR3 protein: CASSRQGPYNEQFF. The CDR3, as DNA: TGTGCCAGCAGCCGACAGGGTCCCTACAATGAGCAGTTCTTC.

This clonotype was detected only a few times. The chain couples TRBV2 to TRBJ1-2; possible D gene TRBD1, 6 bases. CDR1 and CDR2 from the germline V gene are SNHLY and FYNNEI. With 6 bases removed from V and 5 bases from J, the gap between germline ends came to 10 bases. This CDR3 is built from 12 residues. The CDR3 protein is CASRAGVYGYTF. The CDR3 DNA reads TGTGCCAGCAGGGCAGGGGTGTATGGCTACACCTTC.

Points on this clonotype: The junction does not match germline at one end; this may be a read error. J is TRBJ1-1 and V is TRBV2, with 11 bases that match TRBD1. CDR1 is SNHLY, CDR2 FYNNEI, per germline. There are 15 residues in the CDR3. CDR3 nucleotide sequence: TGTGCCAGCAGCGAAGCCGGGACAGGGGGTAGTGAAGCTTTCTTT. Translation gives CASSEAGTGGSEAFF. Full variable domain (outside the CDR3, taken from reference TRBV2 and TRBJ1-1): EPEVTQTPSHQVTQMGQEVILRCVPISNHLYFYWYRQILGQKVEFLVSFYNNEISEKSEIFDDQFSVERPDGSNFTLKIRSTKLEDSAMYFCASSEAGTGGSEAFFGQGTRLTVV.

The count of this clonotype is one. This rearrangement joins TRBV2 to TRBJ2-1; TRBD1 is a possible D gene (5 bases). Trimming took 3 bases from V and 10 from J, leaving 7 bases between them. The germline V gene encodes CDR1 SNHLY and CDR2 FYNNEI. CDR3 length: 11 amino acids. The CDR3 is CASSETVEQFF. CDR3 DNA sequence: TGTGCCAGCAGTGAGACAGTCGAGCAGTTCTTC.

V is TRBV15 and J is TRBJ1-5, with D possibly being TRBD1 (6 bases). V dropped 0 bases and J dropped 1 base, with 16 bases sitting between them. This CDR3 contains 18 residues. Germline V gene data show CDR1 as LNHNV and CDR2 as YYDKDF (reference sequence). The CDR3 region is CATSRDQGPGRSNQPQHF. The CDR3 bases are TGTGCCACCAGCAGAGATCAGGGGCCGGGGCGAAGCAATCAGCCCCAGCATTTT.

This clonotype was seen only a few times. This rearrangement joins TRBV18 to TRBJ1-2; the D gene is possibly TRBD1 (5 bases). Between the trimmed V and J ends, which lost 3 bases and 6 bases, there was a span of 14 bases. CDR1 and CDR2 (germline): KGHSH, LQKENI. The CDR3 loop spans 14 amino acids. The CDR3 DNA reads as TGTGCCAGCTCACCCCTGGGGCGGACCGATGGCTACACCTTC. Protein sequence: CASSPLGRTDGYTF. Complete variable domain (other parts from reference TRBV18 and TRBJ1-2): NAGVMQNPRHLVRRRGQEARLRCSPMKGHSHVYWYRQLPEEGLKFMVYLQKENIIDESGMPKERFSAEFPKEGPSILRIQQVVRGDSAAYFCASSPLGRTDGYTFGSGTRLTVV.

CDR3 sequence: CASLPGTLETQYF. The CDR3 nucleotides read TGTGCCAGCCTGCCCGGGACCTTAGAGACCCAGTACTTC. The chain combines TRBV2 with TRBJ2-5, with D possibly called TRBD1 or TRBD2 (5 bases each). The germline CDR1 and CDR2 sequences are SNHLY and FYNNEI. CDR3 size: 13 residues. V lost 8 bases and J lost 4, with 14 bases in between.

This clonotype was counted a few times. This chain joins TRBV9 and TRBJ2-1; 11 nucleotides align to TRBD2. Trimming cost V 2 bases and J 9 bases; bases outside gene matches: 7. Germline V gene data show CDR1 as SGDLS and CDR2 as YYNGEE. The CDR3 has 15 residues. CDR3 DNA: TGTGCCAGCAGCGTCGGGACTAGCGGACCTGGTGAGCAGTTCTTC. Amino acid sequence: CASSVGTSGPGEQFF.

V and J are TRBV20-1 and TRBJ1-5; no clear D gene. V was pared by 2 bases and J by 0 bases, with 11 bases between. From germline, CDR1 is DFQATT and CDR2 SNEGSKA (reference sequence). The CDR3 has 15 amino acids. CDR3 amino acids: CSARFPRHSNQPQHF. The DNA of the CDR3 is TGCAGTGCTAGATTCCCCCGGCATAGCAATCAGCCCCAGCATTTT.

In its sample, this clonotype was seen once. The V and J genes are TRBV30 and TRBJ2-1, with 7 bases identical to TRBD2. This CDR3 region has 13 residues. Germline loops: CDR1 GTSNPN, CDR2 SVGIG (reference sequence). V was pared by 4 bases and J by 10 bases, with 10 bases of the junction left unmatched. The CDR3 region has the DNA TGTGCCTGGATTGTAGGGACTAAGCCCGAGCAGTTCTTC. It specifies CAWIVGTKPEQFF.

The table lists this clonotype with many counts. This sequence joins TRBV3-1 and TRBJ2-1; 13 nucleotides match TRBD2. CDR3 length: 17 residues. Germline trimming cut 3 bases from V and 2 bases from J; bases unmatched to any gene: 4. CDR1 LGHDT and CDR2 YNNKEL come from the germline V gene (reference sequence). CDR3 sequence (DNA): TGTGCCAGCAGCCAGGGACTAGCGGGACTTACCTACAATGAGCAGTTCTTC. It encodes CASSQGLAGLTYNEQFF.

This clonotype was recorded a few times. V usage is TRBV12-3 or TRBV12-4 and J usage is TRBJ2-3; 9 nucleotides line up with TRBD2. The CDR3 is 15 residues long. The V and J ends lost 3 bases and 4 bases, in that order; junction bases with no gene match: 5. The CDR3 spells CASSLGGRGSDTQYF. The CDR3 DNA reads as TGTGCCAGCAGTTTGGGCGGGAGGGGCTCAGATACGCAGTATTTT.

This clonotype was found many times. The V call is TRBV7-2, the J call TRBJ1-1; D gene ambiguous. V lost 3 bases to trimming and J lost 4 bases, with 12 bases between them. The CDR3 has 14 residues. Germline loops: CDR1 SGHTA, CDR2 FQGNSA. CDR3 residues: CASSLLTWGTEAFF. CDR3 sequence (DNA): TGTGCCAGCAGCTTGCTGACCTGGGGCACTGAAGCTTTCTTT.

This clonotype was seen a few times. The chain combines TRBV5-1 with TRBJ2-7; the D gene is possibly TRBD1 (6 bases). V was shortened by 4 bases and J by 5 bases, with 16 bases between the two germline ends. CDR3 length equals 14 residues. Germline-derived CDR1 and CDR2 are SGHRS and YFSETQ. The chain's CDR3 is CASSRDIPGDEQYF. The CDR3 DNA is TGCGCCAGCAGCCGGGACATCCCCGGGGACGAGCAGTACTTC.

This clonotype showed up many times. This rearrangement joins TRBV5-6 to TRBJ2-5; TRBD1 agrees at 8 bases. The ends lost 0 bases at V and 1 base at J; junction bases unmatched: 2. Germline loops: CDR1 SGHDT, CDR2 YYEEEE. The CDR3 is made up of 15 amino acids. CDR3 DNA sequence: TGTGCCAGCAGCTTGGGTGGACAGGGCCAAGAGACCCAGTACTTC. Its protein is CASSLGGQGQETQYF.

This clonotype occurred a few times. V and J are TRBV10-3 and TRBJ2-7, with TRBD2 identical over 9 bases. Germline V gene sequence: CDR1 ENHRY, CDR2 SYGVKD. The V gene end was trimmed by 4 bases and the J gene end by 2 bases; junction bases not matched to a gene: 3. The CDR3 length is 14 residues. The CDR3 is CAISATSGAYEQYF. The CDR3 nucleotides are TGTGCCATCAGTGCGACTAGCGGCGCCTACGAGCAGTACTTC.

This clonotype occurred a few times. V is TRBV12-3 or TRBV12-4 and J is TRBJ1-1; TRBD1 might be the D (5 bases). V was pared by 5 bases and J by 0 bases, with 16 bases between. The CDR3 length is 16 residues. CDR3 residues: CASSLGARAVNTEAFF. In DNA form, the CDR3 reads TGTGCCAGCAGTCTCGGGGCCAGGGCGGTGAACACTGAAGCTTTCTTT.

This clonotype has just a few counts. The genes are TRBV7-8 and TRBJ2-7; maybe TRBD1 (6 bases). V was trimmed by 6 bases and J by 5 bases, leaving 14 bases between them. There are 13 residues in the CDR3. CDR1 SGHVS and CDR2 FQNEAQ come from the germline V gene. The chain's CDR3 is CASSTGLINEQYF. The CDR3 DNA sequence: TGTGCCAGCAGTACAGGGTTAATTAACGAGCAGTACTTC.

The chain links TRBV25-1 to TRBJ2-7; 12 bases map to TRBD1. Germline CDR1 and CDR2: MGHDK and SYGVNS. The trim removed 8 bases at V and 4 bases at J, leaving 6 bases unmatched. CDR3 length: 14 residues. As DNA, the CDR3 is TGTGCCAGCCCGGGACAGGGGGCCTTATACGAGCAGTACTTC. Translated, it gives CASPGQGALYEQYF.

The chain uses TRBV7-2 and TRBJ2-2, with TRBD2 identical over 10 bases. The CDR3 has 16 amino acids. From germline, CDR1 is SGHTA and CDR2 FQGNSA. The V segment lost 5 bases and the J segment 1 base; nucleotides outside the gene matches: 4. The CDR3: CASSARLAGNTGELFF. CDR3 sequence (DNA): TGTGCCAGCAGCGCCCGACTAGCGGGGAACACCGGGGAGCTGTTTTTT.

The chain recombines TRBV5-1 with TRBJ2-7; TRBD2 aligns across 13 bases. J lost 2 bases, V lost 5 bases, and 4 bases had no gene match. This CDR3 spans 15 amino acids. In germline, CDR1 is SGHRS, CDR2 YFSETQ. CDR3 sequence reads: CASSQTSGRTYEQYF. The CDR3 region has the DNA TGCGCCAGCAGTCAGACTAGCGGGAGGACCTACGAGCAGTACTTC.

This clonotype was picked up a small number of times. CDR3: CASSPAPSNQPQHF. CDR3 nucleotide sequence: TGTGCCAGCAGTCCCGCTCCGAGCAATCAGCCCCAGCATTTT. The chain is built from TRBV28 and TRBJ1-5; D is ambiguous. The V and J ends lost 5 bases and 1 base respectively, with 9 bases between them. The CDR3 consists of 14 residues. In germline, CDR1 is MDHEN, CDR2 SYDVKM.